What follows describes a single TCR beta chain. The antigen is undetermined. Cultured CD4+ T-cell DNA underwent Oncomine TCR Beta short-read sequencing. Investigators isolated genomic DNA from cultured CD4+ T cells. TCRdb re-called the PCR reads through MiXCR, storing one row per CDR3 protein. The sample contains some 8,600 distinct CDR3 sequences, around 35% of which appear only once. The record originates from a study of vaccination and CD4 T cells after COVID-19. Study summary: Collection of post-vaccine samples followed dose two by a median about 72 days, spanning a range of 14 to 241. Stimulation of cells relied on overlapping spike peptides derived from SARS-CoV-2, HCoV-NL63, HCoV-OC43 and HCoV-229E.

Treatment specified: roughly ten-day PBMC culture with coronavirus spike peptide pools or control peptides (ViraFEST assay). CD4+ T cells of the unexposed donor were collected before the COVID-19 pandemic (2011-2018). The sequence was obtained from a human donor in good health. Sequenced input: CD4+ T cells from blood, cultured in vitro.

The DNA of the CDR3 is TGTGCCACCAGTGATTTTGCGGCGGGAGAAGATCTGGGAGATACGCAGTATTTT. Translation: CATSDFAAGEDLGDTQYF. The chain is built from TRBV24-1 and TRBJ2-3, with TRBD2 identical over 7 bases. Germline V lookup: CDR1 KGHDR, CDR2 SFDVKD. CDR3 length: 18 amino acids. The V gene end was trimmed by 1 base and the J gene end by 5 bases; junction bases not matched to a gene: 14.